The T cell receptor (beta chain) under discussion was sequenced for a study of T-cell memory formation after mild COVID-19. In germline, CDR1 is SQVTM, CDR2 ANQGSEA. With 5 bases removed from V and 8 bases from J, the gap between germline ends came to 15 bases. This CDR3 spans 12 amino acids. TCRdb re-derived calls from the 5' RACE reads in MiXCR, one entry per CDR3 protein. In the table there are about 320,000 distinct CDR3 sequences, around an eighth of which are singletons. The V gene is TRBV29-1, the J gene TRBJ1-1; D gene ambiguous. Sequencing was performed on PBMCs or a T cell subset sorted from them (not recorded which). The TCR was taken from a man between 18 and 29 years old who had mild COVID-19 (a few samples of this study predate the infection). Cell type and time point are not known. The CDR3 sequence: CSVSPFAGEAFF. CDR3 nucleotides: TGCAGCGTTTCTCCTTTTGCAGGAGAAGCTTTCTTT.